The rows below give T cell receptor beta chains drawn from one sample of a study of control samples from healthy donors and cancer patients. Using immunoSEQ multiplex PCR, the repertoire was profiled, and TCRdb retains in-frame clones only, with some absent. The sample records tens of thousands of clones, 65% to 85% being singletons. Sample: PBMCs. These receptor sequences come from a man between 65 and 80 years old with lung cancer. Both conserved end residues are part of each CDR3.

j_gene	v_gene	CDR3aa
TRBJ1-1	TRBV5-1	CASSSSEGASNTEAFF
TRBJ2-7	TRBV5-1	CASSQNRLTEQYF
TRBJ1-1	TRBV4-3	CASRKAGTNTEAFF
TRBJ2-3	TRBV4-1	CASRDRGSTDTQYF
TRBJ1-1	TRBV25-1	CASNRQGVEAFF
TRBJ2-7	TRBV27	CASSRRDRGYEQYF
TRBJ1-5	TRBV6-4	CASSVTGSSNQPQHF
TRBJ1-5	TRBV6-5	CASSRASGGNQPQHF
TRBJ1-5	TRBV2	CASRFTGSNQPQHF
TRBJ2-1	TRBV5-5	CASRAAYNEQFF
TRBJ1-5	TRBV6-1	CASSEGSSNQPQHF
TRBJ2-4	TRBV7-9	CASSLGRTSVNKNIQYF
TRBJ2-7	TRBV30	CAWSGASGGSYEQYF
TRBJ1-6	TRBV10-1	CASSGQLDSPLHF